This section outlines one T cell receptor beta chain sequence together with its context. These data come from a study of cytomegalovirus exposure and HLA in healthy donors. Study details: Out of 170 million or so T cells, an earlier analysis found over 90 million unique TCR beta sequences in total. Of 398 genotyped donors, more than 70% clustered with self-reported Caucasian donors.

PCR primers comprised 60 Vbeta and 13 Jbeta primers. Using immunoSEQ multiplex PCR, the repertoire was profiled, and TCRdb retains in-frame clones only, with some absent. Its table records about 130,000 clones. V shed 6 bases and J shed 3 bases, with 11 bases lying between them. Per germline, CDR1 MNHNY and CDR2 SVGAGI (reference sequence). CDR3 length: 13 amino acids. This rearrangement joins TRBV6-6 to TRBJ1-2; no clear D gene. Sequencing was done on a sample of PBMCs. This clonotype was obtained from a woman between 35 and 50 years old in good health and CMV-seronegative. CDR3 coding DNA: TGTGCCAGCAGATTCATAACAGACTATGGCTACACCTTC. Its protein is CASRFITDYGYTF.